This T cell receptor beta chain was sequenced during a study of Ad26.COV2.S vaccination and SARS-CoV-2 variants. Study-level information: Doses of Ad26.COV2.S were injected into muscle once or twice, 56 days apart.

The repertoire was sequenced with immunoSEQ multiplex PCR; TCRdb's copy has only in-frame clones and lacks some. The data contain 300,000 to 350,000 clones, around nine tenths of them singletons. Described treatment: over 15 received Ad26.COV2.S at low or high dose, single or two shots; roughly five received placebo; per-sample allocation not given. The samples date from day 63 after the first vaccine or placebo injection. CDR1 and CDR2 (germline): LNHDA, SQIVND (reference sequence). This CDR3 has 16 amino acids. Trimming pared 1 base from V and 0 bases from J, leaving 12 bases between. This clonotype was sampled from a person aged 18 to 65 who received the Ad26.COV2.S COVID-19 vaccine or a placebo. The source material was peripheral blood, sampled in a trial of Ad26.COV2.S vaccine versus placebo. J is TRBJ1-1 and V is TRBV19, with D perhaps TRBD1 (5 bases). Written as DNA, the CDR3 is TGTGCCAGTAGTATAGGGAAGGGGAGATTGAACACTGAAGCTTTCTTT. Translated: CASSIGKGRLNTEAFF.